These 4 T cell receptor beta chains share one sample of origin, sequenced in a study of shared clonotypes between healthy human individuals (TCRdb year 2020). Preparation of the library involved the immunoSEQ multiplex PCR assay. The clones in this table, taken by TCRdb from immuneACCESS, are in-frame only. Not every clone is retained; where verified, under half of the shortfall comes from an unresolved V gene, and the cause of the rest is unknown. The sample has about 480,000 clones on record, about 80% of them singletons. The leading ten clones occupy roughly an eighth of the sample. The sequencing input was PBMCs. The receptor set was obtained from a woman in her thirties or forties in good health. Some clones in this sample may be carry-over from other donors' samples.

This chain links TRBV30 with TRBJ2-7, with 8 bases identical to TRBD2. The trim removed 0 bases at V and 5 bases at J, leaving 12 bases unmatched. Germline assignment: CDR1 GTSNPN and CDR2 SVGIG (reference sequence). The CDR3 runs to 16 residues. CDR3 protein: CAWSVLEREFADEQYF. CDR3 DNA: TGTGCCTGGAGTGTACTGGAGCGGGAGTTTGCCGACGAGCAGTACTTC.

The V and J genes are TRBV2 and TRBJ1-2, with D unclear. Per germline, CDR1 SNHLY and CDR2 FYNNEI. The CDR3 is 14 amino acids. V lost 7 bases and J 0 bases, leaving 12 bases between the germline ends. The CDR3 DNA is TGTGCCAGCATGCGGGGAGTTTCTAACTATGGCTACACCTTC. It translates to CASMRGVSNYGYTF.

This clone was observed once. This CDR3 reads CASSQRTSENTGELFF. Written as DNA, the CDR3 is TGTGCCAGCAGCCAACGGACTAGCGAGAACACCGGGGAGCTGTTTTTT. The chain combines TRBV5-4 with TRBJ2-2, with 9 positions matching TRBD2. The CDR3 is 16 residues long. The V gene's germline CDR1 is SGHNT and CDR2 YYREEE (reference sequence). J lost 1 base, V lost 4 bases, and 5 bases had no gene match.

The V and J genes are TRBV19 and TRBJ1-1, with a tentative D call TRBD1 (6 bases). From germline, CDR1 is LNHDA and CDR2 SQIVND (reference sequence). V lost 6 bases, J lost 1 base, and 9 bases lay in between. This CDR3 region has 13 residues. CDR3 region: CASSKGGNTEAFF. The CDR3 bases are TGTGCCAGTAGCAAGGGGGGGAACACTGAAGCTTTCTTT.